The 2 T cell receptor beta chains listed next were all sequenced from one sample in a study of regulatory T cells in long-lasting Graves disease. Documented time point: newly diagnosed GD, antithyroid drugs for less than 3 months. PBMC RNA served as the TCR library source. Investigators prepared the TCR beta libraries by applying iRepertoire HTBI primers and Arm-PCR of CDR3 regions. TCRdb re-called the multiplex PCR reads through MiXCR, storing one row per CDR3 protein. The data hold approximately 470,000 distinct CDR3 sequences, with 15% to 20% observed a single time. This sample also appeared in a second study, on T cells in Graves' hyperthyroidism and ophthalmopathy.

Here the sequenced sample was peripheral blood mononuclear cells (PBMCs), taken at new diagnosis, from a patient treated with antithyroid drugs. The origin of the receptors is a middle-aged man with Graves disease.

The CDR3 loop is CASSLVGARYNSPLHF. The CDR3 DNA sequence: TGCGCCAGCAGCTTGGTGGGGGCCCGTTATAATTCACCCCTCCACTTT. The chain is built from TRBV5-1 and TRBJ1-6, with D tentatively TRBD1 (6 bases). CDR1 SGHRS and CDR2 YFSETQ come from the germline V gene. The CDR3 extends over 16 amino acids. Trimming took 0 bases from V and 4 from J, leaving 11 bases between them.

This clonotype was seen more than once but under ten times. The rearrangement joins TRBV9 to TRBJ1-1; maybe TRBD1 (6 bases). From germline, CDR1 is SGDLS and CDR2 YYNGEE. Trimming took off 3 bases at V and 0 bases at J, with 12 bases between the two ends. CDR3 size: 15 residues. The CDR3, as DNA: TGTGCCAGCAGCGCCCGGACAGAATTGAACACTGAAGCTTTCTTT. As protein: CASSARTELNTEAFF.